The entry below gives a single TCR beta chain sequence along with its context. This sample is part of a study of shared clonotypes between healthy human individuals. Sequencing was performed with immunoSEQ multiplex PCR; in TCRdb, only in-frame clones are kept and a portion is missing. Altogether about 2.1 million clones are present, approximately 92% being singletons, with the ten largest covering under 2%. Germline values: CDR1 MNHEY, CDR2 SMNVEV (reference sequence). There are 14 residues in the CDR3. The V and J ends lost 2 bases and 6 bases, in that order; junction bases with no gene match: 6. CD8 cells classed as naive were CD45RO-negative and positively selected for CCR7, excluding terminally differentiated effector memory CD45RA+ cells.

The chain uses TRBV27 and TRBJ2-7; 8 bases agree with TRBD1. The sample comprised naive CD8+ T cells from PBMCs. The sequence came from a man aged 18 to 29 in good health. Some clones in this sample may be carry-over from other donors' samples. The CDR3 DNA sequence: TGTGCCAGCAGTTTAGACAGGGGAATTAGCGAGCAGTACTTC. Translated: CASSLDRGISEQYF.